Listed below are T cell receptor beta chains from one sample, sequenced in a study of blood T cell repertoires in COVID-19. The data were produced by immunoSEQ multiplex PCR, yet TCRdb's version contains in-frame clones alone and is incomplete. In the table there are 250,000 to 300,000 clones, 84% of which are singletons. Material for sequencing was peripheral blood. These TCRs come from a man aged 55 to 70 with acute or convalescent COVID-19. CDR3s include the opening cysteine and the closing phenylalanine or tryptophan.

j_call,v_call,cdr3_aa
TRBJ1-2,TRBV19,CASSPPGTNVLRGYTF
TRBJ1-1,TRBV2,CARGQYTEAFF
TRBJ2-5,TRBV5-6,CASSLRGPLQETQYF
TRBJ2-5,TRBV29-1,CSGKQDSETQYF
TRBJ1-3,TRBV19,CASSITFRGYGNTIYF
TRBJ2-2,TRBV11-3,CASSLDWSRSTGELFF
TRBJ2-7,TRBV7-2,CASSLDGTGLAREQYF
TRBJ1-2,TRBV10-2,CASSETSTGQPYGYTF
TRBJ2-3,TRBV6-1,CASSEQRGGTDTQYF
TRBJ2-7,TRBV15,CATSRERDSSYEQYF
TRBJ2-5,TRBV5-1,CASSFALAGVRETQYF
TRBJ2-1,TRBV6-2/TRBV6-3,CASSPRTSGSSYNEQFF
TRBJ1-2,TRBV3-1/TRBV3-2,CASSRLNEEGYTF
TRBJ1-2,TRBV7-3,CASSPHARGDYGYTF
TRBJ2-7,TRBV6-5,CASSYSRRSSYEQYF
TRBJ1-1,TRBV7-9,CASSSQGGAMNTEAFF
TRBJ1-5,TRBV7-9,CASSGPSGNQPQHF
TRBJ2-1,TRBV5-4,CASSLDQGSYNEQFF
TRBJ1-1,TRBV6-5,CASSYDLPGVNTEAFF
TRBJ2-5,TRBV7-7,CASSLVGPETQYF
TRBJ2-6,TRBV4-1,CASRASGANVLTF
TRBJ2-5,TRBV6-5,CASTGGGPGETQYF
TRBJ2-7,TRBV3-1/TRBV3-2,CASSPGAGGFYEQYF
TRBJ1-5,TRBV6-6,CASRPRQGRNQPQHF
TRBJ2-1,TRBV19,CASKGRLVSHEQFF
TRBJ2-3,TRBV5-6,CASSSLSSTDTQYF
TRBJ2-2,TRBV7-8,CASSSGTSGYTGELFF
TRBJ2-2,TRBV6-4,CASSDSRLGREGFPGELFF
TRBJ2-7,TRBV14,CASSLLGAHSYEQYF
TRBJ1-4,TRBV7-9,CASSLGVPTNEKLFF
TRBJ2-2,TRBV7-8,CASSRNPPLQGITGELFF
TRBJ2-3,TRBV29-1,CSVDAGSKGSDTQYF
TRBJ1-2,TRBV29-1,CSVTGQGSYGYTF
TRBJ2-2,TRBV2,CASSEVGVANTGELFF
TRBJ1-4,TRBV7-9,CASSLNPAGQLNEKLFF
TRBJ2-7,TRBV10-3,CATIRFEGKEQYF
TRBJ1-1,TRBV6-5,CASTRGEGAEAFF
TRBJ1-3,TRBV27,CASSPGTTGNTIYF
TRBJ2-7,TRBV4-1,CASSQDPTSRGEQYF
TRBJ1-6,TRBV30,CAWIGGPEPNSPLHF
TRBJ1-1,TRBV6-5,CASSYSTGTTEAFF
TRBJ1-3,TRBV2,CASSTGDSGNTIYF
TRBJ2-2,TRBV29-1,CSVERPSGRIGELFF